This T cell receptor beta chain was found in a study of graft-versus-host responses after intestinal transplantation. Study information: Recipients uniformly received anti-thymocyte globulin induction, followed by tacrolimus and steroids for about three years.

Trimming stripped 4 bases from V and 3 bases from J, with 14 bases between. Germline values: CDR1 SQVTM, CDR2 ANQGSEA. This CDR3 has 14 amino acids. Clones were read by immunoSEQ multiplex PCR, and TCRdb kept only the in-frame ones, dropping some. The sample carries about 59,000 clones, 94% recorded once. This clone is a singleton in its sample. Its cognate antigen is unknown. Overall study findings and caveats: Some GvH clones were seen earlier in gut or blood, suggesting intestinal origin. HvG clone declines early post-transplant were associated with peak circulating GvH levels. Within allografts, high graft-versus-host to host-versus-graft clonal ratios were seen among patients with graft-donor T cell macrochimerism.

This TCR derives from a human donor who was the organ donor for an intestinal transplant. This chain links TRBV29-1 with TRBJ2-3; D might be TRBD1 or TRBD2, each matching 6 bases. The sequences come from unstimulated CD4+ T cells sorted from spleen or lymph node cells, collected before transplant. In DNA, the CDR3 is TGCAGCGTTGGTAGCAGGGGAGGAACAGATACGCAGTATTTT. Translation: CSVGSRGGTDTQYF.